This TCR beta chain was recorded in a study of blood T cell repertoires in COVID-19. V lost 4 bases and J lost 2, with 10 bases in between. This CDR3 is built from 14 residues. Germline V lookup: CDR1 SGHTS, CDR2 YDEGEE. Libraries were prepared by immunoSEQ multiplex PCR; TCRdb keeps only in-frame clonotypes and omits some of them. The sample holds about 55,000 clones, 90% seen once. The specimen was peripheral blood. This sequence joins TRBV5-8 and TRBJ1-5; possible D gene TRBD1, 5 bases. The origin of this receptor is a human donor with active COVID-19. The donor label of this sample is uncertain. CDR3 DNA sequence: TGTGCCAGCAGCAGAGACAGAGGCAATCAGCCCCAGCATTTT. Protein: CASSRDRGNQPQHF.